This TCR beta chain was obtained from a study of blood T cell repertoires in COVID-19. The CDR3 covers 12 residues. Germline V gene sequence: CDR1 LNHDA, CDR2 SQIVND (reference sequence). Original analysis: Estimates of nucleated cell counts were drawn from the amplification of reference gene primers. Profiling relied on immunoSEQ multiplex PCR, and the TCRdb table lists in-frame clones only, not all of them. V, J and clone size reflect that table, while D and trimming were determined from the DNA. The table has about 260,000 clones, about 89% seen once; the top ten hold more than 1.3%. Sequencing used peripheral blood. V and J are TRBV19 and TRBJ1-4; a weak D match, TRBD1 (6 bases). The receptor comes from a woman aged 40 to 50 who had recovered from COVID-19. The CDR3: CAAGVRHEKLFF. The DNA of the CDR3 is TGTGCAGCAGGGGTAAGACATGAAAAACTGTTTTTT.